Below are 14 T cell receptor beta chains sequenced from a single sample in a study of shared clonotypes between healthy human individuals. Selected positively for CCR7 and CD45RO-negative, naive CD8 cells excluded terminally differentiated effector memory CD45RA+ cells. Measured with immunoSEQ multiplex PCR; TCRdb has only the in-frame clones, and not every one. Of about 2.1 million clones listed, 93% are singletons. The sequencing sample was made of naive CD8+ T cells from PBMCs. These receptors all stem from a man younger than 35 in good health. Some clones in this sample may be carry-over from other donors' samples.

This clone is a singleton in its sample. The genes are TRBV11-2 and TRBJ1-4; D gene uncertain. CDR1 SGHAT and CDR2 FQNNGV come from the germline V gene. The CDR3 has 14 amino acids. The V and J ends lost 8 bases and 7 bases respectively, with 17 bases between them. The CDR3 sequence: CASALWGPGEKLFF. In DNA, the CDR3 is TGTGCCAGCGCCCTGTGGGGTCCCGGTGAAAAACTGTTTTTT.

For this clone: Other DNA sequences in the same sample also yield this CDR3. V and J are TRBV5-1 and TRBJ2-7; TRBD2 matches at 7 bases. The CDR3 contains 14 residues. V trimming: 2 bases; J trimming: 3 bases; junction bases outside the gene matches: 5. Per germline, CDR1 SGHRS and CDR2 YFSETQ. Here the CDR3 reads CASSLPGLHYEQYF. CDR3 bases: TGCGCCAGCAGCTTACCGGGACTACACTACGAGCAGTACTTC. Variable domain in full (rest from reference TRBV5-1 and TRBJ2-7): KAGVTQTPRYLIKTRGQQVTLSCSPISGHRSVSWYQQTPGQGLQFLFEYFSETQRNKGNFPGRFSGRQFSNSRSEMNVSTLELGDSALYLCASSLPGLHYEQYFGPGTRLTVT.

J is TRBJ2-7 and V is TRBV7-6; D is unclear. Trimming shortened V by 3 bases and J by 0 bases, and 12 bases separated the two germline ends. The CDR3 runs to 15 residues. Germline lookup yields CDR1 SGHVS and CDR2 FNYEAQ. CDR3 sequence reads: CASSFWPADSYEQYF. In DNA form, the CDR3 reads TGTGCCAGCAGCTTTTGGCCGGCGGACTCCTACGAGCAGTACTTC. The full variable domain, in which reference TRBV7-6 and TRBJ2-7 provide the parts outside the CDR3, is GAGVSQSPRYKVTKRGQDVALRCDPISGHVSLYWYRQALGQGPEFLTYFNYEAQQDKSGLPNDRFSAERPEGSISTLTIQRTEQRDSAMYRCASSFWPADSYEQYFGPGTRLTVT.

The genes are TRBV28 and TRBJ2-7, with TRBD2 as a possible D gene (5 bases). This CDR3 has 14 amino acids. V gave up 6 bases and J gave up 2 bases, with 14 bases separating them. Looked up from germline, CDR1 is MDHEN and CDR2 is SYDVKM. The CDR3 DNA follows: TGTGCCAGCAGGGGAGCGGAGTGGACCTACGAGCAGTACTTC. This codes for CASRGAEWTYEQYF.

The chain is built from TRBV28 and TRBJ2-7; the match to TRBD1 covers 9 bases. Looked up from germline, CDR1 is MDHEN and CDR2 is SYDVKM. V was pared by 6 bases and J by 2 bases, with 8 bases of the junction left unmatched. The CDR3 runs to 15 residues. The CDR3 DNA sequence: TGTGCCAGCAGCGAACAGGGGGCGCCCCCCTACGAGCAGTACTTC. This translates into CASSEQGAPPYEQYF.

The rearrangement uses TRBV9 and TRBJ2-2, with D perhaps matching TRBD2 (5 bases). V was trimmed by 3 bases and J by 1 base, leaving 13 bases between them. CDR1 and CDR2 (germline): SGDLS, YYNGEE. There are 16 residues in the CDR3. CDR3 coding DNA: TGTGCCAGCAGCGCGATGACTACTCTGAACACCGGGGAGCTGTTTTTT. Translation: CASSAMTTLNTGELFF.

This chain links TRBV7-9 with TRBJ1-2, with 7 positions matching TRBD1. The CDR3 is 15 residues long. CDR1 is SEHNR and CDR2 is FQNEAQ in the germline V gene (reference sequence). Losses at the gene ends were 5 bases for V and 4 bases for J; bases not matched to a gene: 10. As DNA, the CDR3 is TGTGCCAGCAGCCCCCGGACAGGTGCGATCTATGGCTACACCTTC. It translates to CASSPRTGAIYGYTF. The full variable domain, in which reference TRBV7-9 and TRBJ1-2 provide the parts outside the CDR3, is DTGVSQNPRHKITKRGQNVTFRCDPISEHNRLYWYRQTLGQGPEFLTYFQNEAQLEKSRLLSDRFSAERPKGSFSTLEIQRTEQGDSAMYLCASSPRTGAIYGYTFGSGTRLTVV.

This clone was seen a single time. CDR3 region: CASGRGREQYF. CDR3 nucleotides: TGTGCTAGTGGTAGGGGGCGCGAGCAGTACTTC. V and J are TRBV12-5 and TRBJ2-7, with 7 bases fitting TRBD1. The CDR3 is 11 amino acids. Germline CDR1 is LGHNT and CDR2 is FRNRAP. The V and J ends lost 5 bases and 6 bases, in that order; junction bases with no gene match: 1.

The CDR3 reads CASSLGVSTYEQYF. DNA of the CDR3: TGTGCCAGCAGCTTAGGGGTGTCGACCTACGAGCAGTACTTC. V gene TRBV11-2 combines with J gene TRBJ2-7; D gene uncertain. V dropped 1 base and J dropped 2 bases, with 9 bases sitting between them. The germline V gene has CDR1 SGHAT and CDR2 FQNNGV. The CDR3 has 14 residues.

The V and J genes are TRBV11-2 and TRBJ2-1, with a tentative D call TRBD1 (6 bases). Trimming left V 1 base short and J 8 bases short, with 15 bases between. This CDR3 region has 15 residues. Germline CDR1 reads SGHAT; CDR2 reads FQNNGV. DNA of the CDR3: TGTGCCAGCAGCTTAGGTGGGGGCCTCGTCCATGAGCAGTTCTTC. This encodes CASSLGGGLVHEQFF.

V and J are TRBV6-1 and TRBJ1-1; no reliable D call. Germline V gives CDR1 MNHNS, CDR2 SASEGT. V shed 6 bases and J shed 1 base, with 12 bases lying between them. The CDR3 contains 14 residues. The CDR3 loop reads CASRMRGRNTEAFF. The CDR3 DNA is TGTGCCAGCAGAATGCGGGGTCGGAACACTGAAGCTTTCTTT.

As regards this clone: The identical CDR3 is also encoded by other nucleotide sequences in the sample. The V gene is TRBV27, the J gene TRBJ1-5, with D unresolved. This CDR3 comprises 12 residues. Trimming removed 2 bases at V and 4 bases at J, with 3 bases between. From germline, CDR1 is MNHEY and CDR2 SMNVEV (reference sequence). In nucleotides, the CDR3 is TGTGCCAGCAGTTTAGGAAATCAGCCCCAGCATTTT. It specifies CASSLGNQPQHF.

The chain recombines TRBV29-1 with TRBJ2-7; the D gene is possibly TRBD2 (6 bases). CDR3 size: 15 residues. Germline values: CDR1 SQVTM, CDR2 ANQGSEA. Trimming removed 1 base from V and 2 bases from J, with 15 bases in between. The CDR3 sequence: CSVEAFGSATYEQYF. The CDR3 DNA reads TGCAGCGTTGAAGCCTTCGGGAGTGCTACCTACGAGCAGTACTTC.

The rearrangement uses TRBV28 and TRBJ2-3; D is unresolved. The ends were cut back, 2 bases at V and 2 bases at J, with 8 bases in the middle. Germline loops: CDR1 MDHEN, CDR2 SYDVKM. The length of the CDR3 is 14 residues. The CDR3 bases are TGTGCCAGCAGTTTACGTGGCGACACAGATACGCAGTATTTT. Amino acid sequence: CASSLRGDTDTQYF. The whole variable domain, filled in from reference TRBV28 and TRBJ2-3, reads DVKVTQSSRYLVKRTGEKVFLECVQDMDHENMFWYRQDPGLGLRLIYFSYDVKMKEKGDIPEGYSVSREKKERFSLILESASTNQTSMYLCASSLRGDTDTQYFGPGTRLTVL.